This T cell receptor (beta chain) was recorded in a study of T cells after yellow fever vaccination. TCRdb analysed the 5' RACE reads with MiXCR anew, one entry per CDR3 protein. The table shows around 590,000 distinct CDR3 sequences, with around 12% occurring only once. Study results and caveats: Subsequent booster samples again held most clones from primary vaccination (approximately 95% CD4, roughly 90% CD8).

The CDR3 consists of 14 residues. Germline V gene data show CDR1 as MNHEY and CDR2 as SMNVEV (reference sequence). The V end lost 2 bases, the J end lost 0 bases, and 7 bases lay between the germline ends. To note about this clonotype: The antigen is unknown.

Sequenced material: PBMCs, taken on the day of the yellow fever booster vaccination. The rearrangement uses TRBV27 and TRBJ2-5; no definite D call. This clonotype originated in a man younger than 40 who received the YFV17D yellow fever vaccine. The CDR3 here is CASSLKPYQETQYF. In DNA, the CDR3 is TGTGCCAGCAGTTTAAAGCCGTACCAAGAGACCCAGTACTTC.